This TCR beta chain emerged from a study of T-cell reconstitution after alpha-beta-depleted transplantation in children. Per germline, CDR1 GTSNPN and CDR2 SVGIG (reference sequence). The CDR3 totals 14 residues. V shed 3 bases and J 2 bases; nucleotides not matched to a gene: 4. This sample's TCRbeta library carried unique molecular identifier barcodes. TCRdb reprocessed the PCR reads via MiXCR and lists one record per CDR3 protein. The data contain about 980,000 distinct CDR3 sequences, less than 30% of them seen just once; the ten biggest clones take up over 25%. This sequence was found in a boy under three years old who had a stem cell transplant for SCID, so the T cells may come from the graft donor. The source material was PBMCs, mostly from graft donor cells, sampled 360 days after TCRalphabeta/CD19-depleted stem cell transplant. This chain joins TRBV30 and TRBJ1-2; 9 nucleotides align to TRBD1. CDR3 bases: TGTGCCTGGAGAATGACAGGGGGAAACTATGGCTACACCTTC. Translation: CAWRMTGGNYGYTF.